Reported below is one T cell receptor (beta chain). Its antigen is currently unknown. Germline CDR1 is ENHRY and CDR2 is SYGVKD. The CDR3 has 15 residues. J gave up 7 bases and V 0 bases, and 7 bases lay outside the gene matches. This sample was included in a study of cytomegalovirus exposure and HLA in healthy donors. Study findings and constraints: In a later analysis, a missense DCLRE1C variant was linked to TCR beta V- and J-gene trimming.

Primers for the PCR totalled 60 Vbeta and 13 Jbeta. Here immunoSEQ multiplex PCR was the method, and the copy in TCRdb shows in-frame clones only, minus some. The sample has 150,000 or so clones, roughly three quarters seen once. Sequencing used PBMCs. The J gene is TRBJ1-2, the V gene TRBV10-3; TRBD1 matches at 8 bases. This clonotype originated in a woman aged 35 to 49 in good health and CMV-seropositive. The CDR3 DNA is TGTGCCATCAGTGAGTCGGGGCAGGGGGCTACTGGCTACACCTTC. It encodes CAISESGQGATGYTF.